This T cell receptor (beta chain) originates from a study of blood T cell repertoires in COVID-19. The table came from immunoSEQ multiplex PCR; TCRdb's copy has only in-frame clones and leaves some out. This sample yields around 120,000 clones, of which about 88% are seen a single time; 4.6% belongs to the top ten. V shed 9 bases and J 5 bases; nucleotides not matched to a gene: 8. From germline, CDR1 is KGHDR and CDR2 SFDVKD. The CDR3 is 13 amino acids. Sequenced sample: peripheral blood. The chain combines TRBV24-1 with TRBJ2-5; TRBD2 matches at 7 bases. The source is a man in his sixties with COVID-19, enrolled during active disease. In DNA, the CDR3 is TGTGCCACCGCTCGCGGGAGCAGTGAGACCCAGTACTTC. Its protein product is CATARGSSETQYF.